These 9 T cell receptor beta chains came from one sample sequenced in a study of vaccination and CD4 T cells after COVID-19. Antigens for these TCRs are unknown. Sequencing of DNA taken from cultured CD4+ T cells relied on the Oncomine TCR Beta short-read assay. MiXCR, run by TCRdb on the PCR reads, gives a single entry per CDR3 protein. The repertoire holds roughly 12,000 distinct CDR3 sequences, approximately 50% seen once, with around 16% in the top ten. Treatment: roughly 10-day PBMC culture with coronavirus spike peptide pools or control peptides (ViraFEST assay). Source material: CD4+ T cells from blood, cultured in vitro. These receptors came from a human donor who had recovered from COVID-19.

The V call is TRBV24-1, the J call TRBJ2-7; 8 bases map to TRBD1. V gave up 4 bases and J gave up 6 bases; unmatched junction bases: 4. Germline CDR1 reads KGHDR; CDR2 reads SFDVKD. The CDR3 consists of 13 residues. The CDR3 here is CATSDRTGIEQYF. The CDR3 DNA follows: TGTGCCACCAGTGACAGGACAGGGATCGAGCAGTACTTC.

This clonotype was found a few times. V is TRBV20-1 and J is TRBJ1-1; D is uncertain. CDR3 length: 13 amino acids. V was shortened by 3 bases and J by 2 bases, with 10 bases between the two germline ends. Germline lookup yields CDR1 DFQATT and CDR2 SNEGSKA (reference sequence). The CDR3 is CSARGRLNTEAFF. The CDR3 DNA reads as TGCAGTGCTAGGGGCAGACTAAACACTGAAGCTTTCTTT.

In this sample, this clonotype turned up a few times. This chain joins TRBV7-2 and TRBJ2-3; D is perhaps TRBD2 (5 bases). Trimming removed 1 base from V and 5 bases from J, with 13 bases in between. The CDR3 has 15 amino acids. Germline V gives CDR1 SGHTA, CDR2 FQGNSA. The CDR3 nucleotides are TGTGCCAGCAGCTTAGGTCTGCTAGCCGGAGATACGCAGTATTTT. Encoded protein: CASSLGLLAGDTQYF.

The chain combines TRBV7-2 with TRBJ1-1, with D unclear. V dropped 0 bases and J dropped 4 bases, with 12 bases sitting between them. In germline, CDR1 is SGHTA, CDR2 FQGNSA. The CDR3 is 15 residues long. The CDR3 region is CASSLALGSRTEAFF. The DNA of the CDR3 is TGTGCCAGCAGCTTAGCGTTAGGTTCGCGCACTGAAGCTTTCTTT.

The chain employs TRBV20-1 and TRBJ1-1; perhaps TRBD1 as D (6 bases). This CDR3 comprises 12 residues. Germline-derived CDR1 and CDR2 are DFQATT and SNEGSKA (reference sequence). Trimming pared 5 bases from V and 3 bases from J, leaving 10 bases between. CDR3 region: CSAEGGDTEAFF. DNA for the CDR3: TGCAGTGCTGAAGGGGGTGACACTGAAGCTTTCTTT.

The chain's CDR3 is CASSRTGSTDTQYF. The CDR3 DNA sequence: TGTGCCAGCAGCCGGACAGGTTCCACAGATACGCAGTATTTT. This rearrangement joins TRBV7-3 to TRBJ2-3; 7 bases are shared with TRBD1. The germline gives CDR1 SGHTA, CDR2 FQGTGA. Losses at the gene ends were 5 bases for V and 2 bases for J; bases not matched to a gene: 4. The CDR3 is 14 residues long.

The chain has TRBV19 and TRBJ2-7; D may be TRBD1 (6 bases). Germline CDR1 reads LNHDA; CDR2 reads SQIVND (reference sequence). Trimming removed 3 bases from V and 3 bases from J, with 18 bases in between. There are 16 residues in the CDR3. The CDR3 DNA reads as TGTGCCAGTAGTATCACAATACAGGGCCGGGGCTACGAGCAGTACTTC. This translates into CASSITIQGRGYEQYF.

This clonotype has only one observation. This CDR3 is CASSARELGTGELFF. The CDR3 DNA sequence: TGCGCCAGCAGCGCCCGGGAGCTTGGCACCGGGGAGCTGTTTTTT. The chain couples TRBV4-3 to TRBJ2-2, with D tentatively TRBD2 (6 bases). V was cut by 5 bases and J by 4 bases, with 14 bases left in between. CDR1 is LGHNA and CDR2 is YSLEER in the germline V gene. CDR3 length: 15 amino acids.

This sequence joins TRBV20-1 and TRBJ2-7; 9 nucleotides agree with TRBD2. Per germline, CDR1 DFQATT and CDR2 SNEGSKA (reference sequence). The CDR3 covers 14 residues. V lost 2 bases and J lost 1; bases outside the gene matches: 3. The CDR3 loop reads CSARLAGLSYEQYF. The CDR3 nucleotides read TGCAGTGCTAGACTAGCGGGATTATCCTACGAGCAGTACTTC.